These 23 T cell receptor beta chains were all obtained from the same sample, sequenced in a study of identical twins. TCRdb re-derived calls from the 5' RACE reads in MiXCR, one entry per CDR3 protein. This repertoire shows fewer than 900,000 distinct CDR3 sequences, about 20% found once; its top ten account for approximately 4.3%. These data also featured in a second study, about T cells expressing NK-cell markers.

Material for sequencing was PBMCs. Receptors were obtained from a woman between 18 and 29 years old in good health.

CDR3 sequence (DNA): TGTGCCAGCAGCCAAGGACGGGAGACGGGAGCAGATACGCAGTATTTT. Amino acid sequence: CASSQGRETGADTQYF. The chain joins TRBV4-2 to TRBJ2-3; D may be TRBD2 (6 bases). V lost 1 base and J 4 bases, leaving 15 bases between the germline ends. Germline V gene data show CDR1 as LGHNA and CDR2 as YNFKEQ. CDR3 size: 16 residues.

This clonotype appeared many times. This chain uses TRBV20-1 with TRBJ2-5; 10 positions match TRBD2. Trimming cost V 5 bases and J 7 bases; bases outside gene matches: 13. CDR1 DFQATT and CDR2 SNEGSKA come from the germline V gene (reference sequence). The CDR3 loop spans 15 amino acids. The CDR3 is CSAVSGGSGGVTQYF. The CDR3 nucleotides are TGCAGTGCTGTTAGCGGGGGGTCCGGAGGGGTGACCCAGTACTTC.

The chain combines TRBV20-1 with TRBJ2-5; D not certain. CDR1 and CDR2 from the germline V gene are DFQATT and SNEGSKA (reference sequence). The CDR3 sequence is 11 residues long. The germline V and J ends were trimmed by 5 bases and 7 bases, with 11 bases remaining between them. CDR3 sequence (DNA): TGCAGTGCTGCCCGAAGTGGGACCCAGTACTTC. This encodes CSAARSGTQYF.

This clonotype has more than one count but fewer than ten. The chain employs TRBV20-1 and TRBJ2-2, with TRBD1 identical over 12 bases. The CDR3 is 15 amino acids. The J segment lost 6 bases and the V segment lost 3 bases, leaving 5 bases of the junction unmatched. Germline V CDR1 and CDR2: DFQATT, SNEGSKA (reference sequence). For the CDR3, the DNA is TGCAGTGCTAGGACCGGGACAGGGGGCTCCGGGGAGCTGTTTTTT. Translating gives CSARTGTGGSGELFF.

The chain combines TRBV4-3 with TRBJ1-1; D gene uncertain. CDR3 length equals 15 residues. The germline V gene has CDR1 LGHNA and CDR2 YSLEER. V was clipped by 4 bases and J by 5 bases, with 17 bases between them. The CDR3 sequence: CASSRLQSVWTEAFF. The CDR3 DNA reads TGCGCCAGCAGCCGATTACAGTCAGTTTGGACTGAAGCTTTCTTT.

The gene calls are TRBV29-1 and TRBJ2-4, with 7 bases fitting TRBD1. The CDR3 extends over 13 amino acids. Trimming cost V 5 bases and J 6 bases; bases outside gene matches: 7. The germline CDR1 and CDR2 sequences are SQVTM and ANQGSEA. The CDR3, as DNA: TGCAGCGTTAGGGACAGTCCTGGAAACATTCAGTACTTC. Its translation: CSVRDSPGNIQYF.

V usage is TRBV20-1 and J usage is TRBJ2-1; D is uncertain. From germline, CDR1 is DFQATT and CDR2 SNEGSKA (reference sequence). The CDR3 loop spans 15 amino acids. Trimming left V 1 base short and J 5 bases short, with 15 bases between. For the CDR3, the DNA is TGCAGTGCTAGAGGGAAGGGTAGCCCCCACAATGAGCAGTTCTTC. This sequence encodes CSARGKGSPHNEQFF.

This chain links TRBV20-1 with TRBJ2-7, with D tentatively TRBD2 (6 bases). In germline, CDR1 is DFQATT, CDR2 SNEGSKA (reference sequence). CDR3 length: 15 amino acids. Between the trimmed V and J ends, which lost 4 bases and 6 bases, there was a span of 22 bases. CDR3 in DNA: TGCAGTGCTATCGAGCTGGGGGGATGGATGGGCGAGCAGTACTTC. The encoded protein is CSAIELGGWMGEQYF.

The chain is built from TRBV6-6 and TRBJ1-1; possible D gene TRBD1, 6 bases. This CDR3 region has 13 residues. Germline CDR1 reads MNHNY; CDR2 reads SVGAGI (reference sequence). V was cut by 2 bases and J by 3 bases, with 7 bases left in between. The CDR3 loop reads CASSYRQDTEAFF. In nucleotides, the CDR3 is TGTGCCAGCAGTTACCGACAGGACACTGAAGCTTTCTTT.

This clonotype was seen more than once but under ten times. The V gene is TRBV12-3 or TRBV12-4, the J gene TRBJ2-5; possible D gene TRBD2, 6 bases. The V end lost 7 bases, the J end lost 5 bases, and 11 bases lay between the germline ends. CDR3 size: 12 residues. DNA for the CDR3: TGTGCCAGCACCGGGAGTGGGGAGACCCAGTACTTC. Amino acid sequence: CASTGSGETQYF.

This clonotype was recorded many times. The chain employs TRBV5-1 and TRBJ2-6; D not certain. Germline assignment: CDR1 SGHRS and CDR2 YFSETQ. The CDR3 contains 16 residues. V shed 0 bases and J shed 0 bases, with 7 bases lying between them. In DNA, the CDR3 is TGCGCCAGCAGCTTGGCCGGTGTCTCTGGGGCCAACGTCCTGACTTTC. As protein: CASSLAGVSGANVLTF.

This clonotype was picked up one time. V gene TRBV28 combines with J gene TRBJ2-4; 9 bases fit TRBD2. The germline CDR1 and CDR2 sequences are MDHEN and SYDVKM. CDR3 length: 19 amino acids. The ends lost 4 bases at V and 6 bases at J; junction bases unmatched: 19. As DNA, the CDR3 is TGTGCCAGCAGTTCAATTATAACCCTTAGCGGGAGAGGGGGAAACATTCAGTACTTC. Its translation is CASSSIITLSGRGGNIQYF.

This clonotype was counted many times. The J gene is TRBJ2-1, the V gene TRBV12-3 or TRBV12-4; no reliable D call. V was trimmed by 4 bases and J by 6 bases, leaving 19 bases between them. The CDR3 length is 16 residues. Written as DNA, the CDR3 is TGTGCCAGCAGTTATGGGCTGGGCGACCCTTTCAATGAGCAGTTCTTC. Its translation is CASSYGLGDPFNEQFF.

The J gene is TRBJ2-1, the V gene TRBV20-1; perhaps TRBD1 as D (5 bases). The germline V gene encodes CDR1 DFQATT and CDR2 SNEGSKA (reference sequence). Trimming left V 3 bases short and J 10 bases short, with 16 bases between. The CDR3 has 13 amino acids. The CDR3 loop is CSASQQALSEQFF. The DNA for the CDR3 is TGCAGTGCTAGTCAACAGGCACTTTCGGAGCAGTTCTTC.

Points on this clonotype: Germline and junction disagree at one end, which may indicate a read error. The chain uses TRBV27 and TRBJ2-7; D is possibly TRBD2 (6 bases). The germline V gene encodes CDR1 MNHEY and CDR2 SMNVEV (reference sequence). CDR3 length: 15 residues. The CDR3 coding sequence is TGTGTCAGCAGTTACTCCGGGACTTTTTCCTACGAGCAGTACTTC. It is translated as CVSSYSGTFSYEQYF.

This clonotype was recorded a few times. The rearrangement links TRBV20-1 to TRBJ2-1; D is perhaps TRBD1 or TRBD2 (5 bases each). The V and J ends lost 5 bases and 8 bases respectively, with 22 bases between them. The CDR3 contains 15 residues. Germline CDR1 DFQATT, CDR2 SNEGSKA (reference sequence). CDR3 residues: CSAAGNDRDLYEQFF. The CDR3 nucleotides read TGCAGTGCTGCCGGAAACGACCGGGACCTGTATGAGCAGTTCTTC.

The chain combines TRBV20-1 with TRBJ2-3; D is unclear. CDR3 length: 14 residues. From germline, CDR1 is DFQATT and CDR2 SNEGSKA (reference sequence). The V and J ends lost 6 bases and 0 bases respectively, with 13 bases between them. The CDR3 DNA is TGCAGTGCGCCCCGGGCTACTAGCACAGATACGCAGTATTTT. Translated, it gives CSAPRATSTDTQYF.

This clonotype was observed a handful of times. The CDR3 region is CASSLFQGAGNEQFF. CDR3 nucleotide sequence: TGTGCCAGCAGCCTGTTCCAGGGGGCGGGGAATGAGCAGTTCTTC. This chain links TRBV13 with TRBJ2-1, with TRBD1 identical over 8 bases. With 5 bases clipped from V and 7 bases from J, the junction kept 10 bases outside the gene matches. CDR3 length equals 15 residues. Per the germline V gene, CDR1 is PRHDT and CDR2 is FYEKMQ (reference sequence).

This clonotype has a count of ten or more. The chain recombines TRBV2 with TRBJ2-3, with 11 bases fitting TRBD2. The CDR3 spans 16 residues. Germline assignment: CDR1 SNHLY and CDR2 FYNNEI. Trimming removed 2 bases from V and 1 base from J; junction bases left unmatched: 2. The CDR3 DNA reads TGTGCCAGCAGTGAACAACTAGCGGGGGGCACAGATACGCAGTATTTT. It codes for CASSEQLAGGTDTQYF.

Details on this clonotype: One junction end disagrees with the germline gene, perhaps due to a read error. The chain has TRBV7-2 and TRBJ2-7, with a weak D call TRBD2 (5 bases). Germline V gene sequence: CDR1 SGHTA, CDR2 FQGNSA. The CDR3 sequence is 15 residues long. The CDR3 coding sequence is TGTGCCAGCAGCCCAGGACTGACTTCAACCTACAAGCAGTACTTC. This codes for CASSPGLTSTYKQYF. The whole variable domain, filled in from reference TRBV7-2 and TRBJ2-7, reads GAGVSQSPSNKVTEKGKDVELRCDPISGHTALYWYRQSLGQGLEFLIYFQGNSAPDKSGLPSDRFSAERTGGSVSTLTIQRTQQEDSAVYLCASSPGLTSTYKQYFGPGTRLTVT.

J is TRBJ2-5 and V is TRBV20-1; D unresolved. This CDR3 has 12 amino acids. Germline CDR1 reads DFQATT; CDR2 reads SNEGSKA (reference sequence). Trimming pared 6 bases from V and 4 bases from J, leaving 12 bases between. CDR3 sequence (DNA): TGCAGTGCCTCCCAGATCCCAGAGACCCAGTACTTC. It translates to CSASQIPETQYF.

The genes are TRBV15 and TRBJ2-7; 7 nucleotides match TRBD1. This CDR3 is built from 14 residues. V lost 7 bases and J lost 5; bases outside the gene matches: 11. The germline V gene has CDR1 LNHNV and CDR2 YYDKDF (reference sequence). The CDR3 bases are TGTGCCACCACGGCCAACAGGGGTGGCCACGAGCAGTACTTC. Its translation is CATTANRGGHEQYF. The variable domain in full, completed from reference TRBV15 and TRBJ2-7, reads DAMVIQNPRYQVTQFGKPVTLSCSQTLNHNVMYWYQQKSSQAPKLLFHYYDKDFNNEADTPDNFQSRRPNTSFCFLDIRSPGLGDTAMYLCATTANRGGHEQYFGPGTRLTVT.

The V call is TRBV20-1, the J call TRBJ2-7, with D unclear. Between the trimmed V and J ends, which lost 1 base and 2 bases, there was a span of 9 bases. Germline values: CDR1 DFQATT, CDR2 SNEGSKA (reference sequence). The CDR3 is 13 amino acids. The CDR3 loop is CSARAASPYEQYF. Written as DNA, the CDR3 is TGCAGTGCTAGAGCCGCCTCCCCCTACGAGCAGTACTTC.